This passage covers 25 T cell receptor beta chains from one sample sequenced in a study of T cells after yellow fever vaccination. MiXCR, run by TCRdb on the 5' RACE reads, gives a single entry per CDR3 protein. The profile shows 300,000 or so distinct CDR3 sequences, under 15% of them singletons. Sequenced here: CD4+ T cells sorted from PBMCs, sampled 45 days after the yellow fever booster vaccination. These receptors were collected from a man aged 25-40 years who received the YFV17D yellow fever vaccine.

This clonotype was counted only a few times. The V gene is TRBV11-2, the J gene TRBJ2-3; 14 bases map to TRBD2. In germline, CDR1 is SGHAT, CDR2 FQNNGV. The CDR3 spans 17 residues. V lost 5 bases, J lost 6 bases, and 10 bases stayed unmatched. CDR3 DNA: TGTGCCAGCAGCCCGACAACGGGACTAGCGGGAGTGGATACGCAGTATTTT. Translation gives CASSPTTGLAGVDTQYF.

The V call is TRBV5-6, the J call TRBJ2-3; a weak D match, TRBD1 (6 bases). The CDR3 covers 14 residues. Trimming cost V 3 bases and J 6 bases, with 14 bases left between them. Germline V lookup: CDR1 SGHDT, CDR2 YYEEEE. The CDR3 protein is CASSSTGAWDTQYF. DNA for the CDR3: TGTGCCAGCAGCTCGACAGGCGCGTGGGATACGCAGTATTTT.

The chain joins TRBV15 to TRBJ2-5, with D perhaps matching TRBD1 or TRBD2 (5 bases each). From germline, CDR1 is LNHNV and CDR2 YYDKDF (reference sequence). Deletions cut 3 bases from V and 2 bases from J, with 10 bases between. This CDR3 is built from 14 residues. The CDR3 DNA sequence: TGTGCCACCAGCAGCCCCGGGGCTCAAGAGACCCAGTACTTC. Translation: CATSSPGAQETQYF.

This chain links TRBV20-1 with TRBJ1-1; D is possibly TRBD1 (5 bases). The CDR3 is made up of 12 amino acids. V was trimmed by 4 bases and J by 0 bases, leaving 6 bases between them. Per germline, CDR1 DFQATT and CDR2 SNEGSKA (reference sequence). DNA for the CDR3: TGCAGTGCTAACAGGTTGAACACTGAAGCTTTCTTT. Encoded protein: CSANRLNTEAFF.

J is TRBJ1-5 and V is TRBV5-5, with no clear D. Trimming removed 3 bases at V and 0 bases at J, with 7 bases between. There are 14 residues in the CDR3. In germline, CDR1 is SGHKS, CDR2 YYEKEE (reference sequence). The CDR3 spells CASSSDPSNQPQHF. The CDR3 DNA reads as TGTGCCAGCAGCTCGGACCCTAGCAATCAGCCCCAGCATTTT.

The V gene is TRBV7-2, the J gene TRBJ2-7; 14 nucleotides line up with TRBD2. Germline trimming cut 5 bases from V and 10 bases from J; bases unmatched to any gene: 10. The CDR3 consists of 15 residues. In germline, CDR1 is SGHTA, CDR2 FQGNSA. CDR3 sequence reads: CASSPRTSGRRPQYF. As DNA, the CDR3 is TGTGCCAGCAGCCCAAGGACTAGCGGGAGGAGGCCCCAGTACTTC.

V gene TRBV6-5 combines with J gene TRBJ1-4; TRBD1 might be the D (6 bases). The V end lost 0 bases, the J end lost 5 bases, and 22 bases lay between the germline ends. CDR3 length: 19 residues. Germline V CDR1 and CDR2: MNHEY, SVGAGI. CDR3 residues: CASSYSIMAWTARNEKLFF. In DNA form, the CDR3 reads TGTGCCAGCAGTTACTCGATAATGGCGTGGACAGCGAGAAATGAAAAACTGTTTTTT.

The sample holds a few counts of this clonotype. The chain links TRBV5-1 to TRBJ2-2; D might be TRBD1 (5 bases). The CDR3 covers 14 residues. Germline assignment: CDR1 SGHRS and CDR2 YFSETQ. Trimming left V 9 bases short and J 0 bases short, with 12 bases between. CDR3 protein: CATTTVPNTGELFF. The CDR3 nucleotides read TGCGCCACAACGACAGTACCGAACACCGGGGAGCTGTTTTTT.

This clonotype was detected only a few times. V gene TRBV24-1 combines with J gene TRBJ2-1, with 7 bases fitting TRBD2. V lost 4 bases and J lost 6; bases outside the gene matches: 17. Per the germline V gene, CDR1 is KGHDR and CDR2 is SFDVKD. This CDR3 is built from 18 residues. The DNA of the CDR3 is TGTGCCACCAGTGACCGGGACGTTCTGGGCCCGGGGGGCAATGAGCAGTTCTTC. This gives the protein CATSDRDVLGPGGNEQFF.

There are many counts of this clonotype. The rearrangement uses TRBV7-2 and TRBJ2-1; no firm D call. The CDR3 loop spans 13 amino acids. Per germline, CDR1 SGHTA and CDR2 FQGNSA. V was cut by 2 bases and J by 10 bases, with 12 bases left in between. CDR3 DNA sequence: TGTGCCAGCAGCTTACAAGGCCCTAAGGAGCAGTTCTTC. It translates to CASSLQGPKEQFF.

This clonotype was seen many times. This rearrangement joins TRBV20-1 to TRBJ1-1; tentatively, D is TRBD1 (6 bases). Germline V gene lookup returns CDR1 DFQATT and CDR2 SNEGSKA (reference sequence). The CDR3 extends over 15 amino acids. The V and J ends lost 5 bases and 0 bases respectively, with 16 bases between them. The CDR3 region has the DNA TGCAGTGCTCCAGTAGGGGGGGGCATGAACACTGAAGCTTTCTTT. It is translated as CSAPVGGGMNTEAFF.

The chain recombines TRBV29-1 with TRBJ2-7; D remains unclear. CDR1 and CDR2 from the germline V gene are SQVTM and ANQGSEA. Trimming cost V 7 bases and J 2 bases, with 9 bases left between them. This CDR3 contains 11 residues. CDR3 amino acids: CSASVPYEQYF. In DNA form, the CDR3 reads TGCAGCGCCAGCGTACCCTACGAGCAGTACTTC.

V usage is TRBV29-1 and J usage is TRBJ1-5, with a tentative D call TRBD1 (5 bases). The CDR3 has 12 residues. Germline V lookup: CDR1 SQVTM, CDR2 ANQGSEA. The V end lost 4 bases, the J end lost 4 bases, and 8 bases lay between the germline ends. The CDR3 loop is CSVGTPNQPQHF. Here the CDR3 DNA reads TGCAGCGTTGGGACACCGAATCAGCCCCAGCATTTT. The full variable domain, with the rest looked up from reference TRBV29-1 and TRBJ1-5, is SAVISQKPSRDICQRGTSLTIQCQVDSQVTMMFWYRQQPGQSLTLIATANQGSEATYESGFVIDKFPISRPNLTFSTLTVSNMSPEDSSIYLCSVGTPNQPQHFGDGTRLSIL.

At least ten counts were recorded for this clonotype. The gene calls are TRBV4-3 and TRBJ2-3; unclear D gene. Between the trimmed V and J ends, which lost 3 bases and 5 bases, there was a span of 9 bases. Per germline, CDR1 LGHNA and CDR2 YSLEER. The CDR3 is 13 amino acids. The CDR3 DNA reads TGCGCCAGCAGCCAGCGCCCGAGAGATACGCAGTATTTT. Residues: CASSQRPRDTQYF.

V usage is TRBV20-1 and J usage is TRBJ2-3; 8 nucleotides agree with TRBD2. The V gene's germline CDR1 is DFQATT and CDR2 SNEGSKA (reference sequence). This CDR3 is built from 11 residues. DNA of the CDR3: TGCACCCTAGCGGGTATAGATACGCAGTATTTT. This encodes CTLAGIDTQYF.

This clonotype was picked up a small number of times. V gene TRBV6-5 combines with J gene TRBJ2-5; D is uncertain. V was pared by 4 bases and J by 7 bases, with 13 bases between. CDR1 and CDR2 (germline): MNHEY, SVGAGI. This CDR3 comprises 13 residues. CDR3: CASSSVPLGTQYF. CDR3 in DNA: TGTGCCAGCAGTTCCGTACCCTTAGGGACCCAGTACTTC.

In this sample, this clonotype turned up a few times. The chain recombines TRBV5-1 with TRBJ1-1; D ambiguous. CDR1 and CDR2 (germline): SGHRS, YFSETQ. This CDR3 comprises 13 residues. The ends were cut back, 2 bases at V and 3 bases at J, with 8 bases in the middle. CDR3 coding DNA: TGCGCCAGCAGCTTTTCAAAGGACACTGAAGCTTTCTTT. Protein: CASSFSKDTEAFF.

The rearrangement joins TRBV6-2 or TRBV6-3 to TRBJ1-5; 9 positions agree with TRBD1. J lost 5 bases, V lost 5 bases, and 7 bases had no gene match. Germline V lookup: CDR1 MNHEY, CDR2 SVGEGT. The CDR3 consists of 15 residues. The CDR3 sequence: CASSRDRASHQPQHF. DNA for the CDR3: TGTGCCAGCAGTAGGGACAGGGCTTCGCATCAGCCCCAGCATTTT.

This clonotype has just a few counts. This rearrangement joins TRBV5-1 to TRBJ2-4, with a possible D match to TRBD2 (5 bases). The CDR3 consists of 14 residues. Trimming stripped 0 bases from V and 9 bases from J, with 13 bases between. Per germline, CDR1 SGHRS and CDR2 YFSETQ. CDR3 coding DNA: TGCGCCAGCAGCTTGGGCTATGGGGAGTTCATTCAGTACTTC. This sequence encodes CASSLGYGEFIQYF.

This chain uses TRBV7-2 with TRBJ2-5, with D possibly matching TRBD2 (6 bases). Trimming stripped 5 bases from V and 4 bases from J, with 17 bases between. Germline V gives CDR1 SGHTA, CDR2 FQGNSA. The CDR3 has 15 amino acids. The CDR3 here is CASSPNPMEGETQYF. CDR3 DNA sequence: TGTGCCAGCAGCCCGAACCCAATGGAGGGAGAGACCCAGTACTTC.

This chain joins TRBV20-1 and TRBJ2-2; 7 nucleotides align to TRBD1. V was pared by 6 bases and J by 2 bases, with 6 bases of the junction left unmatched. Germline assignment: CDR1 DFQATT and CDR2 SNEGSKA (reference sequence). This CDR3 is built from 14 residues. The CDR3 DNA reads TGCAGTGCCCCGGGACAGCCAAACACCGGGGAGCTGTTTTTT. As protein: CSAPGQPNTGELFF.

The V and J genes are TRBV7-2 and TRBJ2-3; 10 nucleotides match TRBD2. The ends lost 4 bases at V and 4 bases at J; junction bases unmatched: 5. The CDR3 totals 15 residues. Germline V gene sequence: CDR1 SGHTA, CDR2 FQGNSA. CDR3 residues: CASSSTSGRADTQYF. The CDR3 nucleotides are TGTGCCAGCAGCTCGACTAGCGGGCGTGCAGATACGCAGTATTTT.

The chain combines TRBV4-2 with TRBJ2-1, with D possibly called TRBD1 or TRBD2 (5 bases each). This CDR3 spans 19 amino acids. Trimming cost V 3 bases and J 0 bases, with 21 bases left between them. The germline CDR1 and CDR2 sequences are LGHNA and YNFKEQ. Here the CDR3 DNA reads TGTGCCAGCAGCCACAGGATCCTCCCGGGGCGTCACTCCTACAATGAGCAGTTCTTC. Residues: CASSHRILPGRHSYNEQFF.

This clonotype was seen repeatedly, ten times or more. J is TRBJ1-2 and V is TRBV12-3 or TRBV12-4; unclear D gene. Trimming shortened V by 7 bases and J by 3 bases, and 6 bases separated the two germline ends. The CDR3 contains 11 residues. Here the CDR3 DNA reads TGTGCCAGCACCGGGTACTATGGCTACACCTTC. It specifies CASTGYYGYTF.

This clonotype was seen more than once but under ten times. The V gene is TRBV7-9, the J gene TRBJ1-1; 11 bases map to TRBD1. The CDR3 has 15 residues. V shed 6 bases and J 6 bases; nucleotides not matched to a gene: 9. The V gene's germline CDR1 is SEHNR and CDR2 FQNEAQ (reference sequence). In DNA form, the CDR3 reads TGTGCCAGCAGTACTAGGACAGGGGGCGGCTCTGAAGCTTTCTTT. Encoded protein: CASSTRTGGGSEAFF.